This T cell receptor (beta chain) comes out of a study of blood T cell repertoires in COVID-19. Across the whole study: The origin of the acute and convalescent COVID-19 samples was the United States, Italy and Spain. T cells, B-cell-depleted T cells, or PBMCs supplied cDNA or gDNA.

As originally analysed: Counts of nucleated cells, estimated from reference gene primer amplification, were obtained. Profiled with immunoSEQ multiplex PCR; TCRdb holds only in-frame clones, not every one. That table gives V, J and clone size, and the DNA gave D and trimming. The data hold 50,000 to 65,000 clones, with more than 70% observed a single time. The junction had 4 bases not matched to a gene; V was cut back by 0 bases and J by 4 bases. CDR1 is PRHDT and CDR2 is FYEKMQ in the germline V gene (reference sequence). CDR3 length: 15 amino acids. Material for sequencing was peripheral blood. The sequence was obtained from a human donor in a cohort sampled during active COVID-19. The chain carries TRBV13 and TRBJ2-7; 9 bases align to TRBD1. The chain's CDR3 is CASSLGRTGVYEQYF. Here the CDR3 DNA reads TGTGCCAGCAGCTTAGGCCGGACAGGGGTGTACGAGCAGTACTTC. The complete variable domain, with remaining parts taken from reference TRBV13 and TRBJ2-7, reads AAGVIQSPRHLIKEKRETATLKCYPIPRHDTVYWYQQGPGQDPQFLISFYEKMQSDKGSIPDRFSAQQFSDYHSELNMSSLELGDSALYFCASSLGRTGVYEQYFGPGTRLTVT.